What follows are 16 T cell receptor beta chains derived from one specimen sequenced in a study of control samples from healthy donors and cancer patients. Produced via immunoSEQ multiplex PCR; TCRdb's table is partial and in-frame only. Of about 20,000 clones listed, roughly 84% are singletons. Sequencing was carried out using PBMCs. The receptors were gathered from a woman in her 70s with colorectal cancer.

This chain uses TRBV5-6 with TRBJ1-1, with 7 bases that match TRBD1. The germline V gene encodes CDR1 SGHDT and CDR2 YYEEEE. The trim removed 4 bases at V and 3 bases at J, leaving 3 bases unmatched. The CDR3 is made up of 13 amino acids. CDR3: CASSRRGYTEAFF. The CDR3 bases are TGTGCCAGCAGCCGCAGGGGGTACACTGAAGCTTTCTTT.

The V gene is TRBV3-1 (or the pseudogene TRBV3-2), the J gene TRBJ2-7; no reliable D call. V was shortened by 3 bases and J by 5 bases, with 5 bases between the two germline ends. The CDR3 has 11 amino acids. CDR1 and CDR2 from the germline V gene are LGHDT and YNNKEL (reference sequence). For the CDR3, the DNA is TGTGCCAGCAGCCATACAAACGAGCAGTACTTC. Protein: CASSHTNEQYF.

This clone has only a few counts. The CDR3 region has the DNA TGTGCCAGCTCACCCCATTGGGAGGACGAGCAGTACTTC. Translating gives CASSPHWEDEQYF. The J gene is TRBJ2-7, the V gene TRBV18, with D possibly TRBD2 on 6 matching bases. V lost 3 bases and J 5 bases, leaving 11 bases between the germline ends. This CDR3 is built from 13 residues. Germline CDR1 reads KGHSH; CDR2 reads LQKENI.

The sample holds one count of this clone. The chain links TRBV3-1 (or the pseudogene TRBV3-2) to TRBJ2-1; 10 nucleotides align to TRBD2. The CDR3 is made up of 14 amino acids. CDR1 is LGHDT, CDR2 YNNKEL, per germline (reference sequence). J gave up 7 bases and V 3 bases, and 3 bases lay outside the gene matches. In DNA form, the CDR3 reads TGTGCCAGCAGCCAGTCTAGCGGGGGTAATGAGCAGTTCTTC. Its protein is CASSQSSGGNEQFF.

The CDR3 sequence: CASSRRHAGSLDTQYF. CDR3 DNA sequence: TGTGCCAGCAGCCGTAGACATGCGGGGAGTTTAGATACGCAGTATTTT. The chain uses TRBV3-1 (or the pseudogene TRBV3-2) and TRBJ2-3; D may be TRBD2 (6 bases). Trimming stripped 4 bases from V and 5 bases from J, with 19 bases between. The CDR3 runs to 16 residues. CDR1 is LGHDT, CDR2 YNNKEL, per germline (reference sequence).

CDR3 DNA sequence: TGCGCCAGCAGCTTGGACTCCCAAGTCCTGGCCCAGTACTTC. This translates into CASSLDSQVLAQYF. This chain uses TRBV5-1 with TRBJ2-5; D is unresolved. The length of the CDR3 is 14 residues. V shed 0 bases and J shed 9 bases, with 15 bases lying between them. Germline CDR1 reads SGHRS; CDR2 reads YFSETQ. The full variable domain, in which reference TRBV5-1 and TRBJ2-5 provide the parts outside the CDR3, is KAGVTQTPRYLIKTRGQQVTLSCSPISGHRSVSWYQQTPGQGLQFLFEYFSETQRNKGNFPGRFSGRQFSNSRSEMNVSTLELGDSALYLCASSLDSQVLAQYFGPGTRLLVL.

This chain joins TRBV4-2 and TRBJ1-3, with a weak D call TRBD1 (5 bases). The CDR3 is made up of 16 amino acids. V gave up 0 bases and J gave up 3 bases, with 12 bases separating them. Germline assignment: CDR1 LGHNA and CDR2 YNFKEQ. The CDR3 DNA sequence: TGTGCCAGCAGCCAAGATGTAGCGGGGGATGGAAACACCATATATTTT. Translating it yields CASSQDVAGDGNTIYF.

The rearrangement links TRBV12-5 to TRBJ2-2; 12 bases fit TRBD2. Germline assignment: CDR1 LGHNT and CDR2 FRNRAP. The CDR3 totals 17 residues. With V trimmed by 6 bases and J by 10 bases, 15 bases remained unmatched. The CDR3 sequence is CASGFPSLAGGPEELFF. CDR3 in DNA: TGTGCTAGTGGATTTCCGAGTCTAGCGGGGGGGCCTGAGGAGCTGTTTTTT.

The chain links TRBV19 to TRBJ1-1; 8 nucleotides align to TRBD1. After removal of 1 base from V and 3 bases from J, the junction contained 4 bases not matched to a gene. The germline CDR1 and CDR2 sequences are LNHDA and SQIVND (reference sequence). This CDR3 is built from 15 residues. The CDR3 region has the DNA TGTGCCAGTAGTATAGGGACAGGGCCCCACACTGAAGCTTTCTTT. It yields the protein CASSIGTGPHTEAFF.

This clone was detected only once. The chain joins TRBV7-6 to TRBJ1-1, with D perhaps matching TRBD1 (6 bases). Germline lookup yields CDR1 SGHVS and CDR2 FNYEAQ. This CDR3 region has 15 residues. The germline V and J ends were trimmed by 5 bases and 2 bases, with 15 bases remaining between them. In DNA, the CDR3 is TGTGCCAGCAGCCCACTACAGGGATTAAACACTGAAGCTTTCTTT. This sequence encodes CASSPLQGLNTEAFF.

This clone was seen a few times. The chain uses TRBV6-5 and TRBJ2-7; perhaps TRBD1 as D (6 bases). Germline V lookup: CDR1 MNHEY, CDR2 SVGAGI. This CDR3 is 15 amino acids long. The V end was cut by 2 bases, the J end by 0 bases, with 11 bases between. CDR3 region: CASSYTDSRSYEQYF. CDR3 DNA: TGTGCCAGCAGTTACACGGACAGTCGCTCCTACGAGCAGTACTTC.

The chain has TRBV15 and TRBJ2-2; 13 bases map to TRBD2. This CDR3 contains 18 residues. Trimming removed 1 base from V and 1 base from J; junction bases left unmatched: 3. Germline V lookup: CDR1 LNHNV, CDR2 YYDKDF (reference sequence). CDR3 residues: CATSRALAGGLNTGELFF. The CDR3 coding sequence is TGTGCCACCAGCAGAGCACTAGCGGGAGGGCTGAACACCGGGGAGCTGTTTTTT.

This clone was seen a single time. The chain uses TRBV6-6 and TRBJ1-4; 7 bases agree with TRBD1. The CDR3 loop spans 15 amino acids. From germline, CDR1 is MNHNY and CDR2 SVGAGI (reference sequence). The V and J ends lost 2 bases and 7 bases, in that order; junction bases with no gene match: 7. This CDR3 reads CASSYGDREGEKLFF. The CDR3 DNA reads as TGTGCCAGCAGTTACGGGGACAGAGAAGGTGAAAAACTGTTTTTT.

This chain connects TRBV29-1 to TRBJ2-7, with D perhaps matching TRBD1 (7 bases). This CDR3 contains 15 residues. The V gene lost 4 bases and the J gene lost 2 bases, with 18 bases spanning the gap. The germline V gene encodes CDR1 SQVTM and CDR2 ANQGSEA. CDR3 region: CSVAGGPGQPYEQYF. DNA of the CDR3: TGCAGCGTTGCCGGGGGACCGGGACAGCCCTACGAGCAGTACTTC.

The chain uses TRBV4-2 and TRBJ1-2; no reliable D call. Germline V gene lookup returns CDR1 LGHNA and CDR2 YNFKEQ. Trimming left V 0 bases short and J 7 bases short, with 6 bases between. This CDR3 has 12 amino acids. CDR3 DNA: TGTGCCAGCAGCCAAGACGGGTTTGGCTACACCTTC. This codes for CASSQDGFGYTF.

The chain employs TRBV19 and TRBJ1-2; TRBD1 is a possible D gene (5 bases). Trimming pared 6 bases from V and 4 bases from J, leaving 15 bases between. CDR1 LNHDA and CDR2 SQIVND come from the germline V gene (reference sequence). This CDR3 spans 14 amino acids. The DNA of the CDR3 is TGTGCCAGTAGCACAAACAGACAGAGCTATGGCTACACCTTC. It yields the protein CASSTNRQSYGYTF. The whole variable domain, filled in from reference TRBV19 and TRBJ1-2, reads DGGITQSPKYLFRKEGQNVTLSCEQNLNHDAMYWYRQDPGQGLRLIYYSQIVNDFQKGDIAEGYSVSREKKESFPLTVTSAQKNPTAFYLCASSTNRQSYGYTFGSGTRLTVV.